This TCR beta chain appears in the sequencing data of a study of blood T cell repertoires in COVID-19. On the study more broadly: The samples span acute and convalescent COVID-19 from the United States, Italy and Spain.

The germline V gene encodes CDR1 LNHNV and CDR2 YYDKDF (reference sequence). The CDR3 sequence is 16 residues long. V was pared by 2 bases and J by 0 bases, with 3 bases of the junction left unmatched. Participants reported their clinical history, and cohort assignment relied on those reports. Someone with COVID-19 had been met by exposed participants within 2 weeks before study entry. How the authors handled the data: Estimated nucleated cell counts came from reference gene primer amplification. Sequencing was performed with immunoSEQ multiplex PCR; in TCRdb, only in-frame clones are kept and a portion is missing. V and J calls and clone size follow that table, whereas D and trimming were derived from the DNA. The data contain more than 250,000 clones, approximately 78% of them singletons.

This chain uses TRBV15 with TRBJ2-1; TRBD1 agrees at 8 bases. Sequencing used PBMCs or T cells enriched from blood (not recorded which). The sequence was obtained from a man aged 35 to 55 who had been exposed to COVID-19. The CDR3 region is CATSRTGQGSYNEQFF. CDR3 in DNA: TGTGCCACCAGCAGAACCGGACAGGGCTCCTACAATGAGCAGTTCTTC.